The next 3 T cell receptor beta chains were all read from a single sample in a study of OX40 agonist ivuxolimab in advanced cancers. Profiled with immunoSEQ multiplex PCR; TCRdb holds only in-frame clones, not every one. In the table there are 75,000 to 80,000 clones, 94% of which are singletons. The specimen comprised CD4+ or CD8+ T cells sorted from blood, sampled in a trial of the OX40 agonist ivuxolimab. The receptors were sampled from an adult with an advanced solid tumor such as melanoma, head and neck, liver or kidney cancer.

This clone turned up a few times. The V and J genes are TRBV7-9 and TRBJ1-1, with a possible D match to TRBD1 (5 bases). The germline gives CDR1 SEHNR, CDR2 FQNEAQ (reference sequence). V lost 1 base and J 3 bases, leaving 9 bases between the germline ends. The CDR3 consists of 14 residues. The DNA of the CDR3 is TGTGCCAGCAGCTTAGATCGGGGGGACACTGAAGCTTTCTTT. It encodes CASSLDRGDTEAFF.

The gene calls are TRBV7-9 and TRBJ1-2; D may be TRBD1 (5 bases). The V gene lost 5 bases and the J gene lost 4 bases, with 8 bases spanning the gap. This CDR3 has 12 amino acids. Germline V gene sequence: CDR1 SEHNR, CDR2 FQNEAQ (reference sequence). This CDR3 reads CASSLGLYGYTF. The DNA of the CDR3 is TGTGCCAGCAGCCTGGGACTCTATGGCTACACCTTC.

This chain uses TRBV4-3 with TRBJ2-6, with D unclear. The V and J ends lost 0 bases and 0 bases respectively, with 9 bases between them. Looked up from germline, CDR1 is LGHNA and CDR2 is YSLEER. The CDR3 covers 17 residues. This CDR3 is CASSQEPPGSGANVLTF. Written as DNA, the CDR3 is TGCGCCAGCAGCCAAGAGCCGCCAGGCTCTGGGGCCAACGTCCTGACTTTC.